This T cell receptor (beta chain) emerged from a study of shared clonotypes between healthy human individuals. Study overall: Per donor, three plates held CD4 naive cells, three held CD4 memory, two held CD8 naive and one held CD8 memory. Findings of the study overall: Rarefaction curves obtained for sorted subsets showed sequencing incomplete despite large depth. Clonotype sharing among donors was expected to depend on sequencing depth.

Profiled with immunoSEQ multiplex PCR; TCRdb holds only in-frame clones, not every one. The sample has over 300,000 clones; around 90% are singletons. This CDR3 comprises 14 residues. Germline CDR1 and CDR2: MNHEY and SMNVEV (reference sequence). Trimming shortened V by 2 bases and J by 2 bases, and 9 bases separated the two germline ends. CD45RO+ cells plus CCR7-negative CD45RA+ TemRA cells formed CD8 memory. For this clone: No antigen is known for it.

Sequencing input: memory CD8+ T cells sorted from blood. The subset: CD45RO+ cells pooled with CCR7-negative TemRA cells. The sequence was obtained from a young man in good health. This chain connects TRBV27 to TRBJ1-2; D uncertain. The CDR3 protein is CASSLEAGNYGYTF. The CDR3 nucleotides are TGTGCCAGCAGTTTAGAGGCGGGAAACTATGGCTACACCTTC.